This T cell receptor beta chain comes out of a study of blood T cell repertoires in COVID-19. About the research overall: From the United States, Italy and Spain came samples of acute and convalescent COVID-19. T cells, B-cell-depleted T cells, or PBMCs provided the cDNA or gDNA that served as material.

Original data processing: Amplification from reference gene primers served as the basis for estimated nucleated cell counts. The assay was immunoSEQ multiplex PCR, and TCRdb's table has in-frame clones only and misses some. V, J and clone size were drawn from that table, and D and trimming were deduced from the DNA. The data hold some 180,000 clones, with more than 80% observed a single time. This CDR3 contains 12 residues. Germline values: CDR1 MNHEY, CDR2 SVGAGI. Trimming removed 8 bases from V and 0 bases from J, with 7 bases in between. Sequencing input: peripheral blood. The receptor was derived from an older woman with acute or convalescent COVID-19. This chain joins TRBV6-5 and TRBJ1-1; D gene uncertain. The CDR3 nucleotides read TGTGCCAGCCGCGCGATGAACACTGAAGCTTTCTTT. It translates to CASRAMNTEAFF.